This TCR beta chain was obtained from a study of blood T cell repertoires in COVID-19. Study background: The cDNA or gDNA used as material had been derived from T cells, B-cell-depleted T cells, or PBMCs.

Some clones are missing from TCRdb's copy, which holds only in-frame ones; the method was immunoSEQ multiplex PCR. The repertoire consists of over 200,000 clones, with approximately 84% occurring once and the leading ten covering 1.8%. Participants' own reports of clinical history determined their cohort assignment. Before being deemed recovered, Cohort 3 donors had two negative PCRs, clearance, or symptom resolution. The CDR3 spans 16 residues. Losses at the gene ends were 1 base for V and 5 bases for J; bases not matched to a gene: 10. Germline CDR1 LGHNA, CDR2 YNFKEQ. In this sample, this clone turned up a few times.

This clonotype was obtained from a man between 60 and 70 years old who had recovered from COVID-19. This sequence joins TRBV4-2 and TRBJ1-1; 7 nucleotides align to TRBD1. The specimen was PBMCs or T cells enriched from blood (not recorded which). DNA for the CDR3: TGTGCCAGCAGCCAAGCGGGAGGGGCAGGGGGTACTGAAGCTTTCTTT. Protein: CASSQAGGAGGTEAFF.